A selection of T cell receptor beta chains follows, all from one sample in a study of T cells in Graves' hyperthyroidism and ophthalmopathy. TCRdb reanalysed the multiplex PCR reads using MiXCR and keeps one entry per CDR3 protein. The sample shows 620,000 or so distinct CDR3 sequences, 13% to 15% of them seen only once. Sequencing was performed on blood. All receptors come from a woman aged 45-60 years with Graves' ophthalmopathy. Both conserved end residues are part of each CDR3. The D gene is left open where the match is weak. Some rows have no size entry. The others give once, few or many, or a class for an expanded clone.

J | size | V | D | DNA | CDR3
TRBJ1-1 | many | TRBV28 | . | TGTGCCAGCAGTTACCTCGGGGGGCTTGCTGAAGCTTTCTTT | CASSYLGGLAEAFF
TRBJ2-7 | many | TRBV7-9 | . | TGTGCCAGCAGCCCCAGCGTGCGGCGGGCGCCTTCCTACGAGCAGTACTTC | CASSPSVRRAPSYEQYF
TRBJ2-7 | many | TRBV28 | TRBD2 | TGTGCCAGCACCCGACTAGCGGGAAACGAGCAGTACTTC | CASTRLAGNEQYF
TRBJ2-3 | many | TRBV4-2 | . | TGTGCCAGCAGCCATGAGGGTTCTAGCACAGATACGCAGTATTTT | CASSHEGSSTDTQYF
TRBJ2-7 | many | TRBV28 | TRBD2 | TGTGCCAGCAGTCTCCTACTAGCGGAAAAAACAGGGGAGCAGTACTTC | CASSLLLAEKTGEQYF
TRBJ2-1 | few | TRBV3-1 | . | TGTGCCAGCAGCCAAGATCTTATACGGGGCTCCTACAATGAGCAGTTCTTC | CASSQDLIRGSYNEQFF
TRBJ1-3 | few | TRBV7-8 | . | TGTGCCAGCAGCCCCCGTATCCACTCTGGAAACACCATATATTTT | CASSPRIHSGNTIYF
TRBJ2-1 | many | TRBV15 | . | TGTGCCACCAGCAGAGATCCCACAGGGAACAATGAGCAGTTCTTC | CATSRDPTGNNEQFF
TRBJ2-5 | . | TRBV15 | . | TGTGCCACCAGCGATATATTAGTGGATGAGGGGGAGACCCAGTACTTC | CATSDILVDEGETQYF
TRBJ1-2 | . | TRBV2 | . | TGTGCCAGCAGTTCAGGGCCCGGACGGAGCTATGGCTACACCTTC | CASSSGPGRSYGYTF
TRBJ2-1 | many | TRBV6-2/TRBV6-3 | . | TGTGCCAGCAGTTTTCGGGGGTTCTACGGTGAGCAGTTCTTC | CASSFRGFYGEQFF
TRBJ1-5 | few | TRBV18 | TRBD1 | TGTGCCAGCTCACAAAGGACAGGGGCGGATCAGCCCCAGCATTTT | CASSQRTGADQPQHF
TRBJ1-6 | few | TRBV27 | . | TGTGCCAGCAGTTTATTTGACTCACCCCTCCACTTT | CASSLFDSPLHF
TRBJ1-2 | many | TRBV20-1 | . | TGCAGTGTATGGCTCTCACGGGACTATGGCTACACCTTC | CSVWLSRDYGYTF
TRBJ2-7 | many | TRBV2 | . | TGTGCCAGCAGTGAAGGGGGCATAATCTACGAGCAGTACTTC | CASSEGGIIYEQYF
TRBJ1-1 | many | TRBV5-1 | TRBD1 | TGCGCCAGCAGCGCGGGACAGGCGAACACTGAAGCTTTCTTT | CASSAGQANTEAFF
TRBJ1-5 | few | TRBV18 | . | TGTGCCAGCTCAAACGAGGGTCAGCCCCAGCATTTT | CASSNEGQPQHF
TRBJ2-1 | many | TRBV20-1 | TRBD1 | TGCAGTGCTAGGCCCTTGGGCAGGGGGCTCTACAATGAGCAGTTCTTC | CSARPLGRGLYNEQFF
TRBJ2-5 | . | TRBV6-1 | . | TGTGCCAGCAGTGCAATCCCCGGGGAGACCCAGTACTTC | CASSAIPGETQYF
TRBJ2-3 | few | TRBV7-9 | TRBD1 | TGTGCCAGCAGCGGCGGACAGGGCAGCACAGATACGCAGTATTTT | CASSGGQGSTDTQYF
TRBJ2-1 | . | TRBV5-4 | TRBD1 | TGTGCCAGCAGCCCTAGGACAGGCCCGATCGGCGATGAGCAGTTCTTC | CASSPRTGPIGDEQFF
TRBJ1-3 | many | TRBV3-1 | TRBD1 | TGTGCCAGCAGCGATAGACAGGGGGAGGACACCATATATTTT | CASSDRQGEDTIYF
TRBJ2-5 | few | TRBV9 | TRBD2 | TGTGCCAGCAGCGAGGGACTAGCGGGAGAGGGGGAGACCCAGTACTTC | CASSEGLAGEGETQYF
TRBJ1-2 | many | TRBV12-3/TRBV12-4 | . | TGTGCCAGCAGCCCTCAGGGAAAGCCTACCTATGGCTACACCTTC | CASSPQGKPTYGYTF
TRBJ2-1 | . | TRBV5-6 | TRBD2 | TGTGCCAGCAGCCCAGGGACTAGCCACAACTATGAGCAGTTCTTC | CASSPGTSHNYEQFF
TRBJ1-2 | few | TRBV15 | . | TGTGCCACCAGCAGAGGAGTGGACTATGGCTACACCTTC | CATSRGVDYGYTF
TRBJ2-1 | many | TRBV12-3/TRBV12-4 | . | TGTGCCAGCAGTTTTCGGCGTGGAAGGGAGCAGTTCTTC | CASSFRRGREQFF
TRBJ2-4 | few | TRBV24-1 | . | TGTGCCACCAGTGACCCCCGGGCCTCCGGGGGGCTAAACATTCAGTACTTC | CATSDPRASGGLNIQYF
TRBJ2-1 | many | TRBV7-8 | TRBD1 | TGTGCCAGCAGCTTAGCCGGGACAGGGCCCTACAATGAGCAGTTCTTC | CASSLAGTGPYNEQFF
TRBJ2-7 | many | TRBV27 | TRBD1 | TGTGCCAGCGGATCCTTTGCCGGGACAGGGAGCTACGAGCAGTACTTC | CASGSFAGTGSYEQYF
TRBJ2-2 | few | TRBV7-2 | . | TGTGCCAGCAGCTTGGACTGGGGATCCGGGGAGCTGTTTTTT | CASSLDWGSGELFF
TRBJ2-5 | many | TRBV20-1 | TRBD2 | TGCAGTGCTAGAGTTGTGACTAGCGGGAGGGCCGTCGAGACCCAGTACTTC | CSARVVTSGRAVETQYF
TRBJ2-5 | . | TRBV4-2 | . | TGTGCCAGCAGCCAAGAAGTCGGCCTCCAAGAGACCCAGTACTTC | CASSQEVGLQETQYF
TRBJ2-3 | many | TRBV28 | TRBD1 | TGTGCCAGCAGCCCCAGGGGGCGGCCGGCAGATACGCAGTATTTT | CASSPRGRPADTQYF
TRBJ2-7 | many | TRBV20-1 | . | TGCAGTGCTAGACCCCCGGCGGGTACAAGGGGCGAGCAGTACTTC | CSARPPAGTRGEQYF
TRBJ2-2 | many | TRBV6-1 | TRBD2 | TGTGCCAGCAGTGATGAGCGGGAGACCGGGGAGCTGTTTTTT | CASSDERETGELFF
TRBJ2-3 | many | TRBV15 | . | TGTGCCACCAGCAAGACCCCGGAAGGTGCAGATACGCAGTATTTT | CATSKTPEGADTQYF
TRBJ2-3 | . | TRBV7-3 | . | TGTGCCAGCAGCTTATCGAGGGTCACAGATACGCAGTATTTT | CASSLSRVTDTQYF
TRBJ2-7 | . | TRBV7-6 | . | TGTGCCAGCAGCCCAGCCAGGACAGACTCCTACGAGCAGTACTTC | CASSPARTDSYEQYF
TRBJ2-3 | . | TRBV19 | . | TGTGCCAGTAGTATACCGGGACAAGGGGAAGGAGATACGCAGTATTTT | CASSIPGQGEGDTQYF
TRBJ1-4 | many | TRBV12-3/TRBV12-4 | TRBD1 | TGTGCCAGCAGTTTGGCGACCGGGACAGGGTCTGAAAAACTGTTTTTT | CASSLATGTGSEKLFF
TRBJ2-3 | many | TRBV20-1 | TRBD1 | TGCAGTGCTAGCAAGACAGGGGGCGGAACAGATACGCAGTATTTT | CSASKTGGGTDTQYF
TRBJ2-5 | many | TRBV7-9 | . | TGTGCCAGCAGCTTAAGGCTAGACCAAGAGACCCAGTACTTC | CASSLRLDQETQYF
TRBJ2-1 | many | TRBV27 | . | TGTGCCAGCAGAAGTGTCCCCAGTGTGCGTGAGCAGTTCTTC | CASRSVPSVREQFF